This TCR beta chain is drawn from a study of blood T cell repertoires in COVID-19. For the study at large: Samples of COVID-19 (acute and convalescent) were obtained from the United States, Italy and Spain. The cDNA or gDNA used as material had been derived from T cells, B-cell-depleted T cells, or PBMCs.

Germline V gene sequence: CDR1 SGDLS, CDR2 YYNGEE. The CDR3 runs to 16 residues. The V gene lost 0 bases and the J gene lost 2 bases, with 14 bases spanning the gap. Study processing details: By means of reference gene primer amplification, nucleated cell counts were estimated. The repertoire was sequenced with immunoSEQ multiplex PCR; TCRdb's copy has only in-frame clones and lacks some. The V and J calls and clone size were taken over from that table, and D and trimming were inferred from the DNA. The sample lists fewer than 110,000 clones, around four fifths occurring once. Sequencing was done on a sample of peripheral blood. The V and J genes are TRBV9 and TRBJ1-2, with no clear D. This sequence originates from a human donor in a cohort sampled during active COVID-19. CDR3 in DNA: TGTGCCAGCAGCGTAGAACCTGGCGGGCGCAACTATGGCTACACCTTC. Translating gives CASSVEPGGRNYGYTF.